A selection of T cell receptor beta chains follows, all from one sample in a study of shared clonotypes between healthy human individuals. The protocol was immunoSEQ multiplex PCR, while the TCRdb copy is restricted to in-frame clones and leaves out a portion. The sample lists roughly 1.4 million clones; 98% were seen once. Sequencing input: naive CD4+ T cells sorted from blood. The receptors here all came from a man aged 25-45 years in good health. The conserved cysteine and the conserved F or W are not part of the CDR3 here. Each record gives: CDR3 protein, clone size, J gene, V gene. The size of a clone is reported for some rows only, either as once, few or many, or as a class for expanded clones.

CDR3aa: ASSLGNRANTEAF; abundance: NA; j_gene: TRBJ1-1; v_gene: TRBV5-4
CDR3aa: SVGGTTAAF; abundance: NA; j_gene: TRBJ1-1; v_gene: TRBV29-1
CDR3aa: ASSPGLAGYNEQF; abundance: NA; j_gene: TRBJ2-1; v_gene: TRBV18
CDR3aa: ASSLPSGIQETQY; abundance: NA; j_gene: TRBJ2-5; v_gene: TRBV28
CDR3aa: ASSPLTLSTSGSSNDIQY; abundance: NA; j_gene: TRBJ2-4; v_gene: TRBV18
CDR3aa: ASSLGRQETQY; abundance: NA; j_gene: TRBJ2-5; v_gene: TRBV2
CDR3aa: ASHTNRVNTEAF; abundance: NA; j_gene: TRBJ1-1; v_gene: TRBV27
CDR3aa: ASRKVDEQF; abundance: NA; j_gene: TRBJ2-1; v_gene: TRBV19
CDR3aa: ASTAAGQARGYT; abundance: NA; j_gene: TRBJ1-2; v_gene: TRBV27
CDR3aa: ASSLGEGQAKTLGYT; abundance: once; j_gene: TRBJ1-2; v_gene: TRBV11-2
CDR3aa: ASSQWGVAGVAGDTQY; abundance: once; j_gene: TRBJ2-3; v_gene: TRBV19
CDR3aa: ASSSGTSEHNEQF; abundance: NA; j_gene: TRBJ2-1; v_gene: TRBV5-6
CDR3aa: ASSDSPWGSSTDTQY; abundance: NA; j_gene: TRBJ2-3; v_gene: TRBV6-4
CDR3aa: ASSRGVTDTQY; abundance: NA; j_gene: TRBJ2-3; v_gene: TRBV19
CDR3aa: ASSLRTGGRTEAF; abundance: NA; j_gene: TRBJ1-1; v_gene: TRBV14
CDR3aa: ASSLGRASTDTQY; abundance: NA; j_gene: TRBJ2-3; v_gene: TRBV7-9
CDR3aa: ASSLLLNTGELF; abundance: NA; j_gene: TRBJ2-2; v_gene: TRBV7-6
CDR3aa: AWSSGGGQPQH; abundance: NA; j_gene: TRBJ1-5; v_gene: TRBV30
CDR3aa: ASTGTGNSNQPQH; abundance: NA; j_gene: TRBJ1-5; v_gene: TRBV19
CDR3aa: ASSQPGRDTEAF; abundance: NA; j_gene: TRBJ1-1; v_gene: TRBV4-2
CDR3aa: ASSVATGVRVNEQF; abundance: NA; j_gene: TRBJ2-1; v_gene: TRBV9
CDR3aa: ASSSPTQPRAETQY; abundance: NA; j_gene: TRBJ2-5; v_gene: TRBV5-1
CDR3aa: ATSSEQF; abundance: NA; j_gene: TRBJ2-1; v_gene: TRBV7-8
CDR3aa: ASSLADRNEKLF; abundance: NA; j_gene: TRBJ1-4; v_gene: TRBV5-1
CDR3aa: ASSSYPRKVKYNEQF; abundance: NA; j_gene: TRBJ2-1; v_gene: TRBV14
CDR3aa: ASSPLRGQGTQY; abundance: NA; j_gene: TRBJ2-3; v_gene: TRBV18
CDR3aa: ASIGGPLSNEQF; abundance: NA; j_gene: TRBJ2-1; v_gene: TRBV28
CDR3aa: ASSYGATGYEQY; abundance: NA; j_gene: TRBJ2-7; v_gene: TRBV6-6
CDR3aa: ASSLRQLNTGELF; abundance: NA; j_gene: TRBJ2-2; v_gene: TRBV5-4
CDR3aa: ASTMGVHTEAF; abundance: NA; j_gene: TRBJ1-1; v_gene: TRBV19
CDR3aa: SGTGTGERDEQY; abundance: NA; j_gene: TRBJ2-7; v_gene: TRBV29-1
CDR3aa: SVEYRVFNEQF; abundance: once; j_gene: TRBJ2-1; v_gene: TRBV29-1
CDR3aa: ASSLRLAAGHSNQPQH; abundance: once; j_gene: TRBJ1-5; v_gene: TRBV7-2
CDR3aa: ASGPGTGDYEQY; abundance: NA; j_gene: TRBJ2-7; v_gene: TRBV5-1
CDR3aa: ASSFQRNEQF; abundance: NA; j_gene: TRBJ2-1; v_gene: TRBV7-2